A selection of T cell receptor beta chains follows, all from one sample in a study of memory CD4+ T cells and cytomegalovirus serostatus. Clones were read by immunoSEQ multiplex PCR, and TCRdb kept only the in-frame ones, dropping some. Among about 52,000 clones listed, about four fifths were seen once. The specimen sequenced was memory CD4+ T cells from blood. These TCRs come from an adult in good health and CMV-seropositive. Both conserved end residues are part of each CDR3. D genes are given only for firm matches. Rows may omit the clone size; those that give it use once, few, many or a size class.

D,size,J,V,DNA,CDR3
TRBD1,NA,TRBJ1-2,TRBV6-6,TGTGCCAGCTTCCACCCCGACAGGGGCTATGGCTACACCTTC,CASFHPDRGYGYTF
NA,NA,TRBJ2-3,TRBV6-1,TGTGCCAGCAGTGGACTGACCCCTCGGACAGATACGCAGTATTTT,CASSGLTPRTDTQYF
TRBD2,NA,TRBJ2-7,TRBV4-1,TGCGCCAGCAGCCAAGGTAGGGGCGGGAGTCGGTGGAACGAGCAGTACTTC,CASSQGRGGSRWNEQYF
TRBD2,NA,TRBJ2-7,TRBV19,TGTGCCAGTAGTAAATACGGGACTAGCGGGAGCTCCTACGAGCAGTACTTC,CASSKYGTSGSSYEQYF
TRBD1,NA,TRBJ1-1,TRBV7-2,TGTGCCAGCATCACACCCCTCAGGGGGCACACTGAAGCTTTCTTT,CASITPLRGHTEAFF
NA,NA,TRBJ2-3,TRBV6-1,TGTGCCAGCTGGCTAGTGGGGTCTTCAGATACGCAGTATTTT,CASWLVGSSDTQYF
TRBD1,NA,TRBJ1-6,TRBV27,TGTGCCAGCAGTTTAAGCTGGACAGGCAATTCACCCCTCCACTTT,CASSLSWTGNSPLHF
TRBD1,NA,TRBJ1-2,TRBV11-2,TGTGCCAGCAGTTCAAACAGGGGGCGAGGAAACTATGGCTACACCTTC,CASSSNRGRGNYGYTF
NA,NA,TRBJ1-4,TRBV28,TGTGCCAGCAGGGATTTTGAAAAACTGTTTTTT,CASRDFEKLFF
NA,once,TRBJ2-1,TRBV5-1,TGCGCCAGCAGCTTGGCCAGCCCCTACAATGAGCAGTTCTTC,CASSLASPYNEQFF
NA,NA,TRBJ2-3,TRBV5-1,TGCGCCAGCAGCCCATCGGGTGGCACAGATACGCAGTATTTT,CASSPSGGTDTQYF
NA,NA,TRBJ2-7,TRBV11-2,TGTGCCAGCAGCTTAAGTACCCGGGGAAGTTACGAGCAGTACTTC,CASSLSTRGSYEQYF
TRBD2,NA,TRBJ2-7,TRBV28,TGTGCCAGCATCCAACCGGGGAGGGAGAGTGGCGAGCAGTACTTC,CASIQPGRESGEQYF
TRBD2,few,TRBJ2-1,TRBV4-2,TGTGCCAGCAGCTTGGGACTAGCGGGAGATTTGGATGAGCAGTTCTTC,CASSLGLAGDLDEQFF
NA,NA,TRBJ2-7,TRBV7-2,TGTGCCAGCAGCGCTACCTACGGCCCGCCCTTATACGAGCAGTACTTC,CASSATYGPPLYEQYF
NA,NA,TRBJ1-4,TRBV6-5,TGTGCCAGCAGTTACAAATCCTATGCAACTAATGAAAAACTGTTTTTT,CASSYKSYATNEKLFF
NA,once,TRBJ2-2,TRBV5-1,TGCGCCAGCAGCTTGACTATGCCCACGAACACCGGGGAGCTGTTTTTT,CASSLTMPTNTGELFF
NA,NA,TRBJ2-1,TRBV7-2,TGTGCCAGCAGCTTAGGTAATACCCCTGAGTTCTTC,CASSLGNTPEFF
NA,NA,TRBJ2-7,TRBV25-1,TGTGCCAGCAGTGCCAACCTCCGGGACCGTCACTACGAGCAGTACTTC,CASSANLRDRHYEQYF
TRBD1,NA,TRBJ1-4,TRBV6-1,TGTGCCAGCACAAAGGGAACAGGGGGCGTTGAAAAACTGTTTTTT,CASTKGTGGVEKLFF
TRBD2,NA,TRBJ2-3,TRBV5-5,TGTGCCAGCAGCCCCGGGTACGGGAGGGCGGGAGATACGCAGTATTTT,CASSPGYGRAGDTQYF
NA,NA,TRBJ1-5,TRBV7-9,TGTGCCAGCAGCCGGCTCAGCAATCAGCCCCAGCATTTT,CASSRLSNQPQHF
NA,once,TRBJ1-2,TRBV21-1,TGTGCCAGCAGCAGGGGGGCCCTCTATGGCTACACCTTC,CASSRGALYGYTF
TRBD2,NA,TRBJ2-7,TRBV7-2,TGTGCCAGCAGCTTAGCTAGCGGGGGGGCTTACGAGCAGTACTTC,CASSLASGGAYEQYF
TRBD1,NA,TRBJ1-5,TRBV7-2,TGTGCCAGCAGCTCGGGACAGGTCCCTGGGAGCAATCAGCCCCAGCATTTT,CASSSGQVPGSNQPQHF
NA,NA,TRBJ1-5,TRBV27,TGTGCCAGCAGTTTATGGGGACCCGGTCAGCCCCAGCATTTT,CASSLWGPGQPQHF
NA,few,TRBJ2-3,TRBV18,TGTGCCAGCTCACCATCCCCTCTCACAGATACGCAGTATTTT,CASSPSPLTDTQYF
NA,NA,TRBJ2-3,TRBV27,TGTGCCAGCAGCCCGCGTGGTGTTAAGGGGGTCACAGATACGCAGTATTTT,CASSPRGVKGVTDTQYF